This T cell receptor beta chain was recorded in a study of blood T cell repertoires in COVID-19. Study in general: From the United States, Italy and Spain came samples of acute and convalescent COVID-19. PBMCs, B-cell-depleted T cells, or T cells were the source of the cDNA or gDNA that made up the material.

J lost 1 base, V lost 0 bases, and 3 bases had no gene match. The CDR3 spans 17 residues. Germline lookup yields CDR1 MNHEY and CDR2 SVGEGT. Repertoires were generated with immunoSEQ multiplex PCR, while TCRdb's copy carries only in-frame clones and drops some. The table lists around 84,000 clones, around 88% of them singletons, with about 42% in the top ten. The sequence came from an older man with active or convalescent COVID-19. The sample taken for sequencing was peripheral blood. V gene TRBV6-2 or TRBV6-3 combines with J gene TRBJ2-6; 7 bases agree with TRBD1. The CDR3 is CASSYSGGGSGANVLTF. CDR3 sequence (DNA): TGTGCCAGCAGTTACTCAGGGGGCGGATCTGGGGCCAACGTCCTGACTTTC.